This T cell receptor beta chain was obtained from a study of beta chain features in type 1 diabetes. The whole isolated RNA underwent reverse transcription, so sequencing captured expressed TCRB transcripts. Measured with immunoSEQ multiplex PCR; TCRdb has only the in-frame clones, and not every one. The top ten clones hold more than 0.015% of a sample with a few hundred thousand clones, more than 13% of them seen once. Details on this clone: Antigen specificity is unknown.

With V trimmed by 2 bases and J by 3 bases, 8 bases remained unmatched. CDR3 length: 15 amino acids. Germline CDR1 reads SQVTM; CDR2 reads ANQGSEA. General observations from the study: TCRB rearrangement may or may not be influenced by HLA type; here this remained unresolved. In type 1 diabetes patients, VDJ junctions had fewer insertions; deletions at these junctions were more frequent. High-TCR-expressing cells could be over-represented by cDNA sequencing. A greater similarity of naive, central memory and Treg TCRB repertoires was seen among patients than among healthy donors.

Material: naive CD4+ T cells from blood. The clonotype was recovered from a woman between 18 and 29 years old in good health. V usage is TRBV29-1 and J usage is TRBJ2-3, with 7 bases fitting TRBD2. DNA for the CDR3: TGCAGCGTTGAAACAGACCGGGGGGTTACAGATACGCAGTATTTT. Translated: CSVETDRGVTDTQYF.